This TCR beta chain derives from a study of cytomegalovirus exposure and HLA in healthy donors. Overall study context: The 110 million or so unique TCR beta sequences, from about 180 million T cells, were found by an earlier analysis. Study-level findings and limits: Sequencing likely caused a cluster of highly shared sequence variants. Researchers reported in a later analysis that a missense DCLRE1C variant was tied to TCR beta V- and J-gene trimming.

Trimming took off 3 bases at V and 5 bases at J, with 20 bases between the two ends. The CDR3 is 16 residues long. Germline-derived CDR1 and CDR2 are SGDLS and YYNGEE. In regard to this clone: Its cognate antigen is unknown.

Primers for the PCR totalled 60 Vbeta and 13 Jbeta. TCRdb's table, derived via immunoSEQ multiplex PCR, lists solely in-frame clones and lacks some. The repertoire holds under 150,000 clones, with over 70% as singletons. The sequence came from a man aged 18 to 29 in good health and CMV-seronegative. V gene TRBV9 combines with J gene TRBJ2-5; D perhaps matches TRBD1 (6 bases). Sequencing input: PBMCs. The CDR3 loop is CASSAQGASVGETQYF. The CDR3 coding sequence is TGTGCCAGCAGCGCACAGGGCGCGAGTGTAGGCGAGACCCAGTACTTC.